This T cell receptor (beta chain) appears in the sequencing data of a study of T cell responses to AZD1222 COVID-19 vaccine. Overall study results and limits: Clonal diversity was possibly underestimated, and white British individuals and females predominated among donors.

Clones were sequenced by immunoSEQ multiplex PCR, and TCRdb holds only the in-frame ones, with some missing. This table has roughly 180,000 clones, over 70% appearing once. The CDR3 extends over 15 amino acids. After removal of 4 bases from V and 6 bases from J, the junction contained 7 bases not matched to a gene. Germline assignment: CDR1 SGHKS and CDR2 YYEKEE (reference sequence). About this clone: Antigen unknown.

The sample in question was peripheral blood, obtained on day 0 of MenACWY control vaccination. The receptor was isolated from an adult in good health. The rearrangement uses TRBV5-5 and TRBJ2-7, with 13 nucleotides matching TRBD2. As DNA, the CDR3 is TGTGCCAGCAGCCGAGGACTAGCGGGAGTCTCCGAGCAGTACTTC. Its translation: CASSRGLAGVSEQYF. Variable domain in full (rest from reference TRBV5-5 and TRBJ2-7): DAGVTQSPTHLIKTRGQQVTLRCSPISGHKSVSWYQQVLGQGPQFIFQYYEKEERGRGNFPDRFSARQFPNYSSELNVNALLLGDSALYLCASSRGLAGVSEQYFGPGTRLTVT.